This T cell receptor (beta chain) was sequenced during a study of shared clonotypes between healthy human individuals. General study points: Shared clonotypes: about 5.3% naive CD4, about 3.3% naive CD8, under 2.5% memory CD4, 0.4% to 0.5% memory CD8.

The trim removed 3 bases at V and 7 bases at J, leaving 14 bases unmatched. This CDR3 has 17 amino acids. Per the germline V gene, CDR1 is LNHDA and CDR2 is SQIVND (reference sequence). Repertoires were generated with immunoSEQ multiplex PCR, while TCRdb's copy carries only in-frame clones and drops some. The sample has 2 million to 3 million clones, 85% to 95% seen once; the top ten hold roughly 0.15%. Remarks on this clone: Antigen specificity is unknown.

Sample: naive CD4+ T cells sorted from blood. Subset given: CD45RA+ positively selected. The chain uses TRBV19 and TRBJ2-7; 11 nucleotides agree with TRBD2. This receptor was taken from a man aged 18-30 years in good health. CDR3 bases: TGTGCCAGTAGTATCCTCACTAGCGGGAGTGTGGCTCTAGAGCAGTACTTC. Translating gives CASSILTSGSVALEQYF.